The 19 T cell receptor beta chains listed next were all sequenced from one sample in a study of OX40 agonist ivuxolimab in advanced cancers. Sequencing was performed with immunoSEQ multiplex PCR; in TCRdb, only in-frame clones are kept and a portion is missing. The sample shows about 96,000 clones, around 90% of them seen only once. The input for sequencing was CD4+ or CD8+ T cells sorted from blood, taken in a trial of the OX40 agonist ivuxolimab. The receptors here all came from an adult with an advanced solid tumor such as melanoma, head and neck, liver or kidney cancer.

The CDR3 is CASTQSPSTDTQYF. As DNA, the CDR3 is TGTGCCAGCACCCAGTCCCCTAGCACAGATACGCAGTATTTT. J is TRBJ2-3 and V is TRBV2, with D unresolved. The V and J ends lost 7 bases and 0 bases respectively, with 11 bases between them. The CDR3 loop spans 14 amino acids. Looked up from germline, CDR1 is SNHLY and CDR2 is FYNNEI.

This clone was picked up one time. This rearrangement joins TRBV7-8 to TRBJ2-3; 11 bases are a match to TRBD2. The CDR3 loop spans 19 amino acids. V gave up 4 bases and J gave up 0 bases; unmatched junction bases: 12. Per the germline V gene, CDR1 is SGHVS and CDR2 is FQNEAQ. As DNA, the CDR3 is TGTGCCAGCAGCTCGGTCGCGACTAGCGGGATAGGTAGCACAGATACGCAGTATTTT. Amino acid sequence: CASSSVATSGIGSTDTQYF.

This chain joins TRBV11-3 and TRBJ2-1, with D possibly TRBD2 on 5 matching bases. Germline values: CDR1 SGHNT, CDR2 YENEEA. V lost 3 bases and J lost 2, with 11 bases in between. CDR3 length equals 15 residues. CDR3 sequence: CASSFRTGAYNEQFF. Here the CDR3 DNA reads TGTGCCAGCAGCTTCAGGACTGGGGCCTACAATGAGCAGTTCTTC.

The V call is TRBV29-1, the J call TRBJ2-6, with TRBD2 matching over 8 bases. The CDR3 loop spans 17 amino acids. Trimming at V came to 2 bases and at J to 0 bases, leaving 6 bases not matched to a gene. Germline V CDR1 and CDR2: SQVTM, ANQGSEA. CDR3 sequence (DNA): TGCAGCGTTGAAATTACTAGCGGTCCCTCTGGGGCCAACGTCCTGACTTTC. It yields the protein CSVEITSGPSGANVLTF.

The V call is TRBV10-3, the J call TRBJ2-5, with 11 bases aligning to TRBD2. CDR1 ENHRY and CDR2 SYGVKD come from the germline V gene. The ends lost 4 bases at V and 2 bases at J; junction bases unmatched: 18. This CDR3 is built from 20 residues. The CDR3 nucleotides are TGTGCCATCAGTGCCCTCGCCGGGACTAGCGGAGGTGGGGTACAAGAGACCCAGTACTTC. Its protein is CAISALAGTSGGGVQETQYF.

This chain connects TRBV28 to TRBJ1-1; the D gene is possibly TRBD1 (5 bases). Deletions cut 7 bases from V and 1 base from J, with 13 bases between. Germline CDR1 MDHEN, CDR2 SYDVKM. The CDR3 consists of 14 residues. CDR3 sequence: CASIPGTENTEAFF. DNA for the CDR3: TGTGCCAGCATACCCGGGACCGAGAACACTGAAGCTTTCTTT.

This sequence joins TRBV6-5 and TRBJ1-2; unclear D gene. The CDR3 has 15 residues. CDR1 is MNHEY and CDR2 is SVGAGI in the germline V gene. V was shortened by 6 bases and J by 4 bases, with 18 bases between the two germline ends. CDR3 in DNA: TGTGCCAGCAGGCCCGGGCCCGACACGGGCTATGGCTACACCTTC. Amino acids: CASRPGPDTGYGYTF.

The chain joins TRBV5-1 to TRBJ2-2, with TRBD1 matching over 9 bases. J was trimmed by 4 bases and V by 4 bases; bases with no gene match: 5. This CDR3 has 15 amino acids. The germline V gene has CDR1 SGHRS and CDR2 YFSETQ. The CDR3: CASSVRTGVTGELFF. The CDR3 nucleotides read TGCGCCAGCAGCGTTCGGACAGGGGTCACCGGGGAGCTGTTTTTT.

J is TRBJ1-1 and V is TRBV18; possibly TRBD1 for D (6 bases). In germline, CDR1 is KGHSH, CDR2 LQKENI. The CDR3 consists of 14 residues. Trimming took 4 bases from V and 1 from J, leaving 10 bases between them. In DNA form, the CDR3 reads TGTGCCAGCTCACAACAGGGAGGGAACACTGAAGCTTTCTTT. Residues: CASSQQGGNTEAFF.

This clone was found once. This chain links TRBV7-8 with TRBJ1-1; possible D gene TRBD1, 5 bases. Germline V gives CDR1 SGHVS, CDR2 FQNEAQ. Trimming took off 5 bases at V and 1 base at J, with 14 bases between the two ends. This CDR3 is 15 amino acids long. CDR3 bases: TGTGCCAGCAGCGGTCATGTGGGGACGAACACTGAAGCTTTCTTT. The encoded protein is CASSGHVGTNTEAFF.

V usage is TRBV13 and J usage is TRBJ1-2; 8 nucleotides agree with TRBD1. The ends lost 5 bases at V and 2 bases at J; junction bases unmatched: 7. Germline assignment: CDR1 PRHDT and CDR2 FYEKMQ (reference sequence). The CDR3 totals 15 residues. For the CDR3, the DNA is TGTGCCAGCAGCCCACCACAGGGGGAGAACTATGGCTACACCTTC. Its protein product is CASSPPQGENYGYTF.

The chain employs TRBV4-3 and TRBJ1-2; tentatively, D is TRBD1 (5 bases). Between the trimmed V and J ends, which lost 3 bases and 4 bases, there was a span of 15 bases. CDR1 is LGHNA and CDR2 is YSLEER in the germline V gene. This CDR3 has 15 residues. The CDR3 protein is CASSHPGTKAYGYTF. CDR3 bases: TGCGCCAGCAGCCATCCCGGGACGAAAGCCTATGGCTACACCTTC.

The V gene is TRBV6-6, the J gene TRBJ1-4; D unclear. This CDR3 is 14 amino acids long. V was pared by 4 bases and J by 7 bases, with 13 bases between. CDR1 is MNHNY and CDR2 is SVGAGI in the germline V gene (reference sequence). The CDR3 loop reads CASSSGRRGEKLFF. CDR3 DNA sequence: TGTGCCAGCAGTTCTGGGAGAAGAGGTGAAAAACTGTTTTTT.

As for this clone: The sample contains more than one DNA sequence encoding this CDR3. The chain employs TRBV7-8 and TRBJ2-1; TRBD2 might be the D (6 bases). There are 14 residues in the CDR3. Deletions cut 0 bases from V and 3 bases from J, with 6 bases between. Germline CDR1 is SGHVS and CDR2 is FQNEAQ. The CDR3 coding sequence is TGTGCCAGCAGCTTAGCGGGAGGCTACAATGAGCAGTTCTTC. Translating gives CASSLAGGYNEQFF.

The chain combines TRBV5-1 with TRBJ2-3, with a possible D match to TRBD2 (5 bases). Trimming cost V 0 bases and J 6 bases, with 14 bases left between them. This CDR3 comprises 15 residues. Germline loops: CDR1 SGHRS, CDR2 YFSETQ. This CDR3 is CASSLDGRGWDTQYF. Here the CDR3 DNA reads TGCGCCAGCAGCTTGGACGGACGGGGATGGGATACGCAGTATTTT.

The chain carries TRBV28 and TRBJ1-1; D is undetermined. The CDR3 consists of 11 residues. Germline V gene lookup returns CDR1 MDHEN and CDR2 SYDVKM. Trimming left V 9 bases short and J 1 base short, with 6 bases between. The CDR3 DNA follows: TGTGCCAGTTACAGGAACACTGAAGCTTTCTTT. Amino acid sequence: CASYRNTEAFF.

The rearrangement uses TRBV19 and TRBJ1-5, with TRBD1 identical over 10 bases. The CDR3 is made up of 14 amino acids. The germline V gene encodes CDR1 LNHDA and CDR2 SQIVND (reference sequence). Trimming removed 7 bases from V and 5 bases from J; junction bases left unmatched: 5. The CDR3 DNA is TGTGCCAGTACCAAGACAGGGGGCCATCAGCCCCAGCATTTT. Translating it yields CASTKTGGHQPQHF.

The chain employs TRBV21-1 and TRBJ2-6; the table's D call, TRBD1, was not checked against the DNA. TRBV21-1 is annotated as a pseudogene. This CDR3 has 16 amino acids. The CDR3 sequence is CASIGQGASGANVLTF. The CDR3 bases are TGTGCCAGCATAGGACAGGGGGCATCTGGGGCCAACGTCCTGACTTTC.

V usage is TRBV30 and J usage is TRBJ2-3; 9 bases align to TRBD2. This CDR3 is built from 14 residues. Per the germline V gene, CDR1 is GTSNPN and CDR2 is SVGIG (reference sequence). V was pared by 5 bases and J by 2 bases, with 5 bases of the junction left unmatched. The DNA for the CDR3 is TGTGCCTGGGCAGCGGGAGGACTCACAGATACGCAGTATTTT. Its translation: CAWAAGGLTDTQYF.